This T cell receptor beta chain was identified in a study of cytotoxic CD8 clonotypes in ibrutinib-treated CLL. Notes on the study in general: Contraction or stability on treatment characterized the public clonotypes, which were uncommon. Patients had baseline clonality above age-matched healthy donors, and this clonality moved with circulating CD8+ T-cell counts.

Target depth was 1 in 200,000 to 1 in 1 million T cells, about 10x per clonotype. The protocol was immunoSEQ multiplex PCR, while the TCRdb copy is restricted to in-frame clones and leaves out a portion. This sample has 200,000 to 250,000 clones; roughly 73% occur once, and the top ten carry over 9.5%. Trimming took 2 bases from V and 1 from J, leaving 5 bases between them. The CDR3 extends over 13 amino acids. Germline V gene lookup returns CDR1 MNHNS and CDR2 SASEGT. Frozen PBMC stocks contributed approximately 2.1 micrograms of genomic DNA to the TCR beta libraries. With respect to this clone: What it recognizes is unknown.

The chain employs TRBV6-1 and TRBJ1-1, with D hard to call. The TCR was taken from a human donor with chronic lymphocytic leukemia. The source material was PBMCs, sampled after 12 months of ibrutinib treatment. The CDR3 DNA reads as TGTGCCAGCAGTGAAAACTCGAACACTGAAGCTTTCTTT. Residues: CASSENSNTEAFF.